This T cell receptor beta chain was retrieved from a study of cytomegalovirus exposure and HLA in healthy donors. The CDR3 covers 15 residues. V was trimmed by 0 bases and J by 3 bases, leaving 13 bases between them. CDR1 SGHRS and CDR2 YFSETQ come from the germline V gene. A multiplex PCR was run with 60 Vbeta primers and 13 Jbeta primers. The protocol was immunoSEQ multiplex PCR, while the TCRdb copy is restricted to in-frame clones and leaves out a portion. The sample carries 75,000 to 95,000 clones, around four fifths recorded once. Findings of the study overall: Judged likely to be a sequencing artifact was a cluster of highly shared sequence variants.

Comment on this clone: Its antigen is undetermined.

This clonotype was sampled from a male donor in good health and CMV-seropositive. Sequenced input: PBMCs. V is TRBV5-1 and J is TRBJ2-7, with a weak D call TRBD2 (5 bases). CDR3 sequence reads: CASSLEDEGYYEQYF. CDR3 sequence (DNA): TGCGCCAGCAGCTTGGAGGATGAGGGATACTACGAGCAGTACTTC.